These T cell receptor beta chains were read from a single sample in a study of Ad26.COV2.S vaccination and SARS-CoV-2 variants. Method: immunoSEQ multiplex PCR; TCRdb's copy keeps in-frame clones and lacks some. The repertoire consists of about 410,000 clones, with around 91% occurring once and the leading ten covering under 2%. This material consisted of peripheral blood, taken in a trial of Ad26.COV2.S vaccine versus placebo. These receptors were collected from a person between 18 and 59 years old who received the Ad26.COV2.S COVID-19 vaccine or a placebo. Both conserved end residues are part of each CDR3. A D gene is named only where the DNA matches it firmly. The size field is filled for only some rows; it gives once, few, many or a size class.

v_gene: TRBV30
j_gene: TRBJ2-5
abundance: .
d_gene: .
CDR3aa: CAQAVGSETQYF
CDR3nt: TGTGCCCAGGCGGTAGGGAGCGAGACCCAGTACTTC

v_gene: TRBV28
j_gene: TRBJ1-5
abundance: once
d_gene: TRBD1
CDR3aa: CASSSGTGNQPQHF
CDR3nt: TGTGCCAGCAGCTCCGGGACAGGGAATCAGCCCCAGCATTTT

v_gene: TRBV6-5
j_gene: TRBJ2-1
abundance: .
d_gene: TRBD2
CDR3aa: CARAGGGYNEQFF
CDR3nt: TGTGCCAGAGCCGGGGGGGGATACAATGAGCAGTTCTTC

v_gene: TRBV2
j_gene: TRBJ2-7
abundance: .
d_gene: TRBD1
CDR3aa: CASRGPTGETYEQYF
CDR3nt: TGTGCCAGCAGGGGCCCGACAGGGGAGACTTACGAGCAGTACTTC

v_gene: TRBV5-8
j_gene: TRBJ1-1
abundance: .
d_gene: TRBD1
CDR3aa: CASSPEGTVSNTEAFF
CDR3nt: TGTGCCAGCAGCCCGGAAGGGACAGTTTCGAACACTGAAGCTTTCTTT

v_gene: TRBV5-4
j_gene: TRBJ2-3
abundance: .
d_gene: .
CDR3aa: CASSLVSGDTQYF
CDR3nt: TGTGCCAGCAGCTTGGTGTCGGGAGATACGCAGTATTTT

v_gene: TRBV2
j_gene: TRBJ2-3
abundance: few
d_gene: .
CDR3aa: CASSVDSTDTQYF
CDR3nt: TGTGCCAGCAGTGTGGACAGCACAGATACGCAGTATTTT

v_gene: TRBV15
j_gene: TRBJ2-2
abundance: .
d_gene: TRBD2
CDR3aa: CATSSYPGGNTGELFF
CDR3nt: TGTGCCACCAGCAGCTACCCGGGGGGGAACACCGGGGAGCTGTTTTTT

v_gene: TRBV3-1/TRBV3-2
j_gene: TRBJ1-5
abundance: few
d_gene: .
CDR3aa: CASSQDRGQPQHF
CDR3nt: TGTGCCAGCAGCCAAGATCGCGGGCAGCCCCAGCATTTT

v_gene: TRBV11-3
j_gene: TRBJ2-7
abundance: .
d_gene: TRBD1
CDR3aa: CASSLVVGTGAYEQYF
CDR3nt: TGTGCCAGCAGCTTAGTGGTCGGGACAGGGGCATACGAGCAGTACTTC

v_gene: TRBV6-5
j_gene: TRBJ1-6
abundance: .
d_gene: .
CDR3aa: CASKLSFRSPLHF
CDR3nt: TGTGCCAGCAAATTATCTTTTAGGTCACCCCTCCACTTT

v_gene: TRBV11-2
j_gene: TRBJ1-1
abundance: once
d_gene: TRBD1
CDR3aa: CASSSDRGTEAFF
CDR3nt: TGTGCCAGCAGCTCCGACAGGGGGACTGAAGCTTTCTTT

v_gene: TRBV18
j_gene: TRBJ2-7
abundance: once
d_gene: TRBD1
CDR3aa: CASSPPGTGFHEQYF
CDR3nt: TGTGCCAGCTCACCACCCGGGACAGGGTTCCACGAGCAGTACTTC

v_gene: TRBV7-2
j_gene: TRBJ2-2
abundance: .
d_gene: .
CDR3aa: CASSLTFRVYTGELFF
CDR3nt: TGTGCCAGCAGCCTAACATTCAGGGTCTACACCGGGGAGCTGTTTTTT

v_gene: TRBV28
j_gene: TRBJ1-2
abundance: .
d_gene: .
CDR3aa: CASSLGIFTAYGYTF
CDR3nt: TGTGCCAGCAGTTTAGGGATATTTACCGCTTATGGCTACACCTTC

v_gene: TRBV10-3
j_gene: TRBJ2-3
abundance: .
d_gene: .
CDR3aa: CAISEGASTDTQYF
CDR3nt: TGTGCCATCAGTGAAGGGGCCAGCACAGATACGCAGTATTTT

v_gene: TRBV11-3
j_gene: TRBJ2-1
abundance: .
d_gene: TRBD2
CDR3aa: CASSPGGGLAYNEQFF
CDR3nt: TGTGCCAGCAGCCCCGGGGGGGGTCTGGCCTACAATGAGCAGTTCTTC

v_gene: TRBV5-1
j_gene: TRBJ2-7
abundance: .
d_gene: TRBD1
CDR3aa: CASSSGQVYEQYF
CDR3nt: TGCGCCAGCAGCTCGGGACAGGTCTACGAGCAGTACTTC

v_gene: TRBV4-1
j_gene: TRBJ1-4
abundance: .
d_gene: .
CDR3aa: CASSQGTGNEKLFF
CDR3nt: TGCGCCAGCAGCCAAGGGACCGGGAATGAAAAACTGTTTTTT

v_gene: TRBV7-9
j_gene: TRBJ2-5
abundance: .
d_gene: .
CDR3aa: CASIRSGMTQETQYF
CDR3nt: TGTGCCAGCATCCGATCCGGGATGACCCAAGAGACCCAGTACTTC

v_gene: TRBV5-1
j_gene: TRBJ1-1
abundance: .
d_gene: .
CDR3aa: CASSRTGNTEAFF
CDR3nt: TGCGCCAGCAGCAGAACAGGGAACACTGAAGCTTTCTTT

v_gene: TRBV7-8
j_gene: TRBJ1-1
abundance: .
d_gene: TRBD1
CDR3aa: CASSARQGPNTEAFF
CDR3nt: TGTGCCAGCAGCGCCCGACAGGGGCCGAACACTGAAGCTTTCTTT

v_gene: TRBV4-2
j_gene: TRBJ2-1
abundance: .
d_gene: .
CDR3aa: CASSQEEGRMNEQFF
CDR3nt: TGTGCCAGCAGCCAAGAGGAGGGGCGGATGAATGAGCAGTTCTTC

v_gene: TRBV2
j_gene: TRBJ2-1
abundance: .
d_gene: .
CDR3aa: CASSEAGLKENEQFF
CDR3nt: TGTGCCAGCAGTGAGGCAGGACTAAAAGAAAATGAGCAGTTCTTC

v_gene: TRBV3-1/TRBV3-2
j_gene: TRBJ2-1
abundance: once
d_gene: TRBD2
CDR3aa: CASSQVPSGSREQFF
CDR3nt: TGTGCCAGCAGCCAAGTTCCTAGCGGGAGTCGTGAGCAGTTCTTC

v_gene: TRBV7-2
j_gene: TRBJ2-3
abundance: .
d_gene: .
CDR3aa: CASSFASTDTQYF
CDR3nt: TGTGCCAGCAGCTTCGCCTCAACAGATACGCAGTATTTT

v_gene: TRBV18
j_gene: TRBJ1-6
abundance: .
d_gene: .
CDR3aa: CASSPSGASYSPLHF
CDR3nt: TGTGCCAGCTCACCCTCAGGGGCCAGCTATTCACCCCTCCACTTT

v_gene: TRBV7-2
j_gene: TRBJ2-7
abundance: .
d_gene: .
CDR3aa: CASSLEAGRDTYTYEQYF
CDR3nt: TGTGCCAGCAGCTTAGAAGCGGGAAGGGACACTTACACCTACGAGCAGTACTTC

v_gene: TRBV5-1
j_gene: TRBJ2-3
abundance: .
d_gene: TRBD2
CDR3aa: CASSLGTSGRAGSDTQYF
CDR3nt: TGCGCCAGCAGCTTAGGGACTAGCGGGAGGGCCGGGTCAGATACGCAGTATTTT

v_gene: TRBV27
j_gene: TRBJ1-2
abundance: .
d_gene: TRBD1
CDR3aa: CASRTSDRGLRGYTF
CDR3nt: TGTGCCAGCAGAACCTCGGACAGGGGGCTACGAGGCTACACCTTC

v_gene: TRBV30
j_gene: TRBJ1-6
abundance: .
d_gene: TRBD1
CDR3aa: CAWSGQGGNSPLHF
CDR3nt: TGTGCCTGGAGTGGACAGGGTGGAAATTCACCCCTCCACTTT

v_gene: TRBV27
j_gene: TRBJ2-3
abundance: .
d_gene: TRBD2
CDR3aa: CASRYRLAGVTDTQYF
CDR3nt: TGTGCCAGCAGATATAGATTAGCGGGAGTCACAGATACGCAGTATTTT

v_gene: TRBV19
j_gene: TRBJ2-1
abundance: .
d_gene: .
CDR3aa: CASRGGIYNEQFF
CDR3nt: TGTGCCAGTAGAGGGGGGATCTACAATGAGCAGTTCTTC

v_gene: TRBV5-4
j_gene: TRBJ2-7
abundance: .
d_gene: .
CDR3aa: CASSLGAVQSQYF
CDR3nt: TGTGCCAGCAGCTTGGGTGCAGTGCAGTCCCAGTACTTC

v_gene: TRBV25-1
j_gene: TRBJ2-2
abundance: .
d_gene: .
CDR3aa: CASSEQERRNTGELFF
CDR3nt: TGTGCCAGCAGTGAACAGGAGCGAAGAAACACCGGGGAGCTGTTTTTT

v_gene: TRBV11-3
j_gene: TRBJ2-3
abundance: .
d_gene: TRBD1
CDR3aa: CASSLENRGWGTDTQYF
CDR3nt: TGTGCCAGCAGCTTAGAGAACAGGGGTTGGGGCACAGATACGCAGTATTTT

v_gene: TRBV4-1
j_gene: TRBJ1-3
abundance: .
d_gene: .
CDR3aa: CASSRLQTPGNTIYF
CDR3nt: TGCGCCAGCAGCCGCCTGCAGACCCCTGGAAACACCATATATTTT

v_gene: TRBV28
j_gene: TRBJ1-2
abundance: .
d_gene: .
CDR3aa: CASFSGLGNYGYTF
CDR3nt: TGTGCCAGCTTTTCAGGGCTGGGAAACTATGGCTACACCTTC

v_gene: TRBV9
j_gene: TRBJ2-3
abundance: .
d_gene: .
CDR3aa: CASSGLVPDTQYF
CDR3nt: TGTGCCAGCAGCGGGCTAGTCCCAGATACGCAGTATTTT

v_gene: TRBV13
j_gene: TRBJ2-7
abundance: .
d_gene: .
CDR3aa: CASSLGIRSYEQYF
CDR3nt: TGTGCCAGCAGCTTAGGAATAAGATCCTACGAGCAGTACTTC

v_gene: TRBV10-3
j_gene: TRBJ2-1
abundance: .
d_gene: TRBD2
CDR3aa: CAISASQGAGGPKNEQFF
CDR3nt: TGTGCCATCAGTGCTAGTCAGGGAGCGGGAGGGCCAAAAAATGAGCAGTTCTTC

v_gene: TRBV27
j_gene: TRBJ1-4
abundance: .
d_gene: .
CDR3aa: CASSLLGGVMFF
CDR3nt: TGTGCCAGCAGCCTCTTGGGAGGTGTTATGTTTTTT

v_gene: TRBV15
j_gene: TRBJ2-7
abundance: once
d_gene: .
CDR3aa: CATRGGTTEQYF
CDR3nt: TGTGCCACCAGGGGGGGGACAACCGAGCAGTACTTC

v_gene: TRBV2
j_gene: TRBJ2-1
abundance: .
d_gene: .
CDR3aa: CASSEVLGPFYEQFF
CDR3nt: TGTGCCAGCAGTGAAGTTCTAGGGCCATTTTATGAGCAGTTCTTC

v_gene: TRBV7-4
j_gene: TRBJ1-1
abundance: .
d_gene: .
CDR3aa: CASSFVQGLNTEAFF
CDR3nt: TGTGCCAGCAGCTTTGTCCAGGGTCTGAACACTGAAGCTTTCTTT

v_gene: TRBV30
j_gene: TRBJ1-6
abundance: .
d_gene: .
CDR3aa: CAWSDVNNSPLHF
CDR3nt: TGTGCCTGGAGTGATGTGAATAATTCACCCCTCCACTTT

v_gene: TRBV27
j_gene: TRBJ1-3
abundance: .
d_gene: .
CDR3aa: CASSLISGNTIYF
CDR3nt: TGTGCCAGCAGTTTGATCAGTGGAAACACCATATATTTT

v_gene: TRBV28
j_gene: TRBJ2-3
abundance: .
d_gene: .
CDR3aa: CASSAVMPSSTDTQYF
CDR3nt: TGTGCCAGCAGCGCCGTTATGCCGTCTAGCACAGATACGCAGTATTTT

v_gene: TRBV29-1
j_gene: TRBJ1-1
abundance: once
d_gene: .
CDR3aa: CSVEGGGLGTEAFF
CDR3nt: TGCAGCGTTGAGGGGGGGGGCCTAGGCACTGAAGCTTTCTTT

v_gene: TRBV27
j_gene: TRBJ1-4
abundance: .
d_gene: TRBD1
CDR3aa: CASSSGQGGATNEKLFF
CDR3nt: TGTGCCAGCAGTTCAGGACAGGGAGGTGCAACTAATGAAAAACTGTTTTTT

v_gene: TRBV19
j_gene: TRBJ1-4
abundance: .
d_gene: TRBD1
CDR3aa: CASARGREKLFF
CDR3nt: TGTGCCAGTGCCAGGGGGCGTGAAAAACTGTTTTTT

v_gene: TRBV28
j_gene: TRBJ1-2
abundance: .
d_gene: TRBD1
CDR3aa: CASSSSGGAVGYTF
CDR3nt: TGTGCCAGCAGTTCCTCAGGGGGCGCAGTTGGCTACACCTTC

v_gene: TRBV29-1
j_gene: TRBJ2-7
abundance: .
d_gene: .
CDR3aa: CSVEDIGGNPYEQYF
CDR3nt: TGCAGCGTTGAAGATATAGGCGGCAACCCCTACGAGCAGTACTTC

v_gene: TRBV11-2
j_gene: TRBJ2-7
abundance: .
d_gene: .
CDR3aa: CASSSSGRSPEQYF
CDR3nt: TGTGCCAGCAGCTCCAGCGGCCGTTCGCCGGAGCAGTACTTC

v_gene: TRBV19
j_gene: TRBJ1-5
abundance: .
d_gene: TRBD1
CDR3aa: CASSISGGGNQPQHF
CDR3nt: TGTGCCAGTAGTATCTCAGGGGGCGGCAATCAGCCCCAGCATTTT